This TCR beta chain was documented in a study of T cell responses to AZD1222 COVID-19 vaccine. Produced via immunoSEQ multiplex PCR; TCRdb's table is partial and in-frame only. This repertoire shows around 180,000 clones, 90% found once; its top ten account for about 6.1%. This TCR derives from an adult in good health. Sequencing was performed on peripheral blood, taken on day 0 of AZD1222 vaccination.

Written as DNA, the CDR3 is TGTGCCAGCAGCACCTCCGGGACGACCTACGAGCAGTACTTC. Translation gives CASSTSGTTYEQYF. V is TRBV5-5 and J is TRBJ2-7; tentatively, D is TRBD1 or TRBD2 (5 bases each). The germline CDR1 and CDR2 sequences are SGHKS and YYEKEE (reference sequence). The CDR3 spans 14 residues. V shed 4 bases and J shed 2 bases, with 13 bases lying between them. Full variable domain (missing parts from reference TRBV5-5 and TRBJ2-7): DAGVTQSPTHLIKTRGQQVTLRCSPISGHKSVSWYQQVLGQGPQFIFQYYEKEERGRGNFPDRFSARQFPNYSSELNVNALLLGDSALYLCASSTSGTTYEQYFGPGTRLTVT.